These T cell receptor beta chains were read from a single sample in a study of PD-L1 blockade in urothelial cancer. The repertoire was sequenced with immunoSEQ multiplex PCR; TCRdb's copy has only in-frame clones and lacks some. In the table there are 25,000 to 35,000 clones, about 89% of which are singletons. The sequencing used PBMCs, collected around atezolizumab (anti-PD-L1) treatment. All receptors derive from a man aged 45-65 years with urothelial cancer. The CDR3 runs from the conserved cysteine through the conserved F or W. Each record gives: V gene, D gene, J gene, clone size, CDR3 protein, CDR3 DNA. D genes are given only for firm matches. Rows may omit the clone size; those that give it use once, few, many or a size class.

V gene: TRBV29-1
D gene: TRBD2
J gene: TRBJ2-5
clone size: .
CDR3 protein: CSVKGLAGGETQYF
CDR3 DNA: TGCAGCGTTAAAGGACTAGCGGGAGGAGAGACCCAGTACTTC

V gene: TRBV6-5
D gene: TRBD1
J gene: TRBJ1-1
clone size: .
CDR3 protein: CASRRDRGREAFF
CDR3 DNA: TGTGCCAGCAGACGGGACAGGGGACGTGAAGCTTTCTTT

V gene: TRBV19
D gene: .
J gene: TRBJ2-1
clone size: .
CDR3 protein: CASSILYYNEQFF
CDR3 DNA: TGTGCCAGTAGTATTCTTTATTACAATGAGCAGTTCTTC

V gene: TRBV5-1
D gene: TRBD2
J gene: TRBJ2-3
clone size: .
CDR3 protein: CASSSAGGPDTQYF
CDR3 DNA: TGCGCCAGCAGCTCAGCGGGGGGGCCCGATACGCAGTATTTT

V gene: TRBV7-3
D gene: .
J gene: TRBJ1-1
clone size: .
CDR3 protein: CASSSNLDTEAFF
CDR3 DNA: TGTGCCAGCAGCTCCAACTTGGACACTGAAGCTTTCTTT

V gene: TRBV5-6
D gene: TRBD2
J gene: TRBJ2-1
clone size: .
CDR3 protein: CASRLLSGSGEQFF
CDR3 DNA: TGTGCCAGCCGCTTGCTTAGCGGGAGTGGGGAGCAGTTCTTC

V gene: TRBV7-9
D gene: TRBD1
J gene: TRBJ1-1
clone size: .
CDR3 protein: CASKLWTGGGLSMNTEAFF
CDR3 DNA: TGTGCCAGCAAGCTGTGGACAGGGGGCGGTCTAAGTATGAACACTGAAGCTTTCTTT

V gene: TRBV27
D gene: TRBD1
J gene: TRBJ2-1
clone size: .
CDR3 protein: CASSPPPRGPEGQFF
CDR3 DNA: TGTGCCAGCAGTCCCCCCCCAAGGGGGCCCGAGGGGCAGTTCTTC

V gene: TRBV11-2
D gene: .
J gene: TRBJ2-7
clone size: .
CDR3 protein: CASSFGVGWYEQYF
CDR3 DNA: TGTGCCAGCAGCTTCGGGGTCGGCTGGTACGAGCAGTACTTC

V gene: TRBV6-1
D gene: .
J gene: TRBJ1-5
clone size: .
CDR3 protein: CASSEDGGKLQPQHF
CDR3 DNA: TGTGCCAGCAGTGAAGATGGGGGGAAACTGCAGCCCCAGCATTTT

V gene: TRBV27
D gene: .
J gene: TRBJ1-6
clone size: .
CDR3 protein: CASSYSSHNSPLHF
CDR3 DNA: TGTGCCAGCAGTTACAGTAGTCATAATTCACCCCTCCACTTT

V gene: TRBV7-9
D gene: TRBD2
J gene: TRBJ2-1
clone size: .
CDR3 protein: CASSLSGSSHNEQFF
CDR3 DNA: TGTGCCAGCAGTCTTAGCGGGAGTAGCCACAATGAGCAGTTCTTC

V gene: TRBV7-2
D gene: .
J gene: TRBJ2-7
clone size: few
CDR3 protein: CASSSSGNEQYF
CDR3 DNA: TGTGCCAGCAGCTCCTCGGGGAACGAGCAGTACTTC

V gene: TRBV6-5
D gene: .
J gene: TRBJ2-5
clone size: few
CDR3 protein: CASRGRGPWETQYF
CDR3 DNA: TGTGCCAGCAGGGGGCGGGGCCCATGGGAGACCCAGTACTTC

V gene: TRBV9
D gene: .
J gene: TRBJ2-3
clone size: .
CDR3 protein: CASSVGGSRGDTQYF
CDR3 DNA: TGTGCCAGCAGCGTAGGCGGGTCCAGGGGCGATACGCAGTATTTT

V gene: TRBV5-4
D gene: TRBD1
J gene: TRBJ2-7
clone size: .
CDR3 protein: CASSLSGQGAYEQYF
CDR3 DNA: TGTGCCAGCAGCTTATCGGGACAGGGGGCTTACGAGCAGTACTTC

V gene: TRBV5-1
D gene: TRBD2
J gene: TRBJ2-4
clone size: .
CDR3 protein: CASSTGLAGPKNIQYF
CDR3 DNA: TGCGCCAGCAGCACAGGACTAGCGGGACCCAAAAACATTCAGTACTTC

V gene: TRBV7-7
D gene: TRBD2
J gene: TRBJ2-3
clone size: .
CDR3 protein: CASSRTRGNTDTQYF
CDR3 DNA: TGTGCCAGCAGCCGGACTAGGGGTAACACAGATACGCAGTATTTT

V gene: TRBV5-6
D gene: .
J gene: TRBJ1-5
clone size: .
CDR3 protein: CASSSQGGNQPQHF
CDR3 DNA: TGTGCCAGCAGCTCACAGGGTGGCAATCAGCCCCAGCATTTT

V gene: TRBV7-9
D gene: TRBD1
J gene: TRBJ1-4
clone size: once
CDR3 protein: CASSFGTGGEKLFF
CDR3 DNA: TGTGCCAGCAGCTTCGGGACAGGGGGGGAAAAACTGTTTTTT

V gene: TRBV27
D gene: .
J gene: TRBJ2-7
clone size: few
CDR3 protein: CASSLLALAREQYF
CDR3 DNA: TGTGCCAGCAGTTTATTGGCCTTGGCTAGGGAGCAGTACTTC

V gene: TRBV7-2
D gene: .
J gene: TRBJ1-3
clone size: once
CDR3 protein: CASSLVGLSSGNTIYF
CDR3 DNA: TGTGCCAGCAGCTTAGTGGGACTGAGCTCTGGAAACACCATATATTTT

V gene: TRBV4-1
D gene: .
J gene: TRBJ2-6
clone size: .
CDR3 protein: CASSQSTGPGANVLTF
CDR3 DNA: TGCGCCAGCAGCCAATCCACAGGTCCCGGGGCCAACGTCCTGACTTTC